Listed below are T cell receptor beta chains from one sample, sequenced in a study of T cell repertoires in cytomegalovirus infection. MiXCR, run by TCRdb on the reads, gives a single entry per CDR3 protein. The repertoire holds roughly 200,000 distinct CDR3 sequences, with about 18% as singletons. Sample: CD8+ T cells from PBMCs. The receptors derive from a human donor in good health (CMV status not recorded). Some clones in this sample may be carry-over from other donors' samples. CDR3s include the opening cysteine and the closing phenylalanine or tryptophan. D genes are given only for firm matches. For some rows the clone size is stated as once, few or many, or as a class when expanded; others skip it.

clone_size | d_call | j_call | v_call | cdr3_nt | cdr3_aa
few | - | TRBJ1-1 | TRBV14 | TGTGCCAGCAGCCAGCGTCGGGGGGCAAGGACTGAAGCTTTCTTT | CASSQRRGARTEAFF
few | TRBD1 | TRBJ2-1 | TRBV29-1 | TGCAGCGTTTCTGGGGACAGGGGGTGGAATGAGCAGTTCTTC | CSVSGDRGWNEQFF
few | - | TRBJ2-7 | TRBV6-2/TRBV6-3 | TGTGCCAGCACCACGGGCGATACAAACTACGAGCAGTACTTC | CASTTGDTNYEQYF
- | - | TRBJ1-1 | TRBV28 | TGTGCCACCCCAAGAGTCGGTGGGAACACTGAAGCTTTCTTT | CATPRVGGNTEAFF
- | - | TRBJ2-3 | TRBV28 | TGTGCCAGCAGTTTAGATCTTCGCACAGATACGCAGTATTTT | CASSLDLRTDTQYF
- | - | TRBJ2-5 | TRBV14 | TGTGCCAGCAGCCAAGATGGATCCCGTGGGCTAGCGCGGATGGAGACCCAGTACTTC | CASSQDGSRGLARMETQYF
many | - | TRBJ2-7 | TRBV7-2 | TGTGCCAGCAGCTTACGGGGAAACGAGCAGTACTTC | CASSLRGNEQYF
few | TRBD1 | TRBJ2-7 | TRBV28 | TGTGCCAGCAGTCGGGACAGCAACCCCTACGAGCAGTACTTC | CASSRDSNPYEQYF
few | TRBD1 | TRBJ1-2 | TRBV10-3 | TGTGCCATGGCCGTACAGGGGGCTGACGGCTACACCTTC | CAMAVQGADGYTF
few | - | TRBJ1-1 | TRBV4-3 | TGCGCCAGCAGCCAATACCGAGGGAGAACTGAAGCTTTCTTT | CASSQYRGRTEAFF
few | - | TRBJ2-3 | TRBV5-4 | TGTGCCAGCAGCACAGCCGGGAGTACAGATACGCAGTATTTT | CASSTAGSTDTQYF
few | - | TRBJ2-7 | TRBV28 | TGTGCCAGCATGGGTTACGAGCAGTACTTC | CASMGYEQYF
- | - | TRBJ2-1 | TRBV7-9 | TGTGCCAGCAGTTATAGGGTCGAGCAGTTCTTC | CASSYRVEQFF
- | - | TRBJ2-3 | TRBV7-6 | TGTGCCAGCACCCCGGAGGAGACAAAAACGCAGTATTTT | CASTPEETKTQYF
- | TRBD1 | TRBJ2-1 | TRBV7-9 | TGTGCCAGCAGCTCAGGGGGCACCTACAATGAGCAGTTCTTC | CASSSGGTYNEQFF
- | - | TRBJ2-5 | TRBV7-9 | TGTGCCAGCAGGCGCGGGGGCAGTCAAGAGACCCAGTACTTC | CASRRGGSQETQYF
few | - | TRBJ1-2 | TRBV5-5 | TGTGCCAGCAGCTTGGAGTCAGACCTCTATGGCTACACCTTC | CASSLESDLYGYTF
- | - | TRBJ2-1 | TRBV2 | TGTGCCAGCATGAGGGTCAAGCAGTTCTTC | CASMRVKQFF
many | TRBD1 | TRBJ1-5 | TRBV28 | TGTGCCAGCAGCTACATTGGACAGGGGGTGTATAGCAATCAGCCCCAGCATTTT | CASSYIGQGVYSNQPQHF
few | TRBD1 | TRBJ2-3 | TRBV7-2 | TGTGCCAGCAGCCTGAGACAGGGGGGGAGCACAGATACGCAGTATTTT | CASSLRQGGSTDTQYF
- | TRBD1 | TRBJ2-5 | TRBV12-3/TRBV12-4 | TGTGCCAGCAGTTTCCAGGACAGGGGAGAAGAGACCCAGTACTTC | CASSFQDRGEETQYF
many | TRBD1 | TRBJ2-2 | TRBV7-2 | TGTGCCAGCAGCTTTTGGGACAGTCTCACCGGGGAGCTGTTTTTT | CASSFWDSLTGELFF
- | - | TRBJ2-1 | TRBV6-2/TRBV6-3 | TGTGCCAGCAGTTACAGGGGCTCCTACAATGAGCAGTTCTTC | CASSYRGSYNEQFF
few | - | TRBJ1-5 | TRBV6-2/TRBV6-3 | TGTGCCAGCAGTTCCCCTAACTGGGACGTGAGCAATCAGCCCCAGCATTTT | CASSSPNWDVSNQPQHF